This is a list of T cell receptor beta chains from one sample in a study of shared clonotypes between healthy human individuals. Only in-frame clones appear in the TCRdb table, and some are missing; sequencing was by immunoSEQ multiplex PCR. Here the sample spans a few hundred thousand clones, 96% being singletons. Specimen: memory CD8+ T cells sorted from blood. These TCRs come from a man aged 30 to 45 in good health. Both conserved end residues are part of each CDR3. The order of the fields is J gene, CDR3 length, D gene, V gene, clone size, CDR3 DNA, CDR3 protein. The D gene is left open where the match is weak. Size values are once, few and many counts, or a class for expanded clones, and some rows have none.

TRBJ2-7	15	TRBD2	TRBV28	NA	TGTGCCAGCAGACTAGCGGGAGGGTCCTCCTACGAGCAGTACTTC	CASRLAGGSSYEQYF
TRBJ2-1	16	NA	TRBV27	NA	TGTGCCAGCAGTTTGGATCAATTCCTAGCAGACAATGAGCAGTTCTTC	CASSLDQFLADNEQFF
TRBJ1-1	11	TRBD1	TRBV2	once	TGTGCCGGTCCCCGGACAGGTGGAGCTTTCTTT	CAGPRTGGAFF
TRBJ1-1	15	NA	TRBV2	NA	TGTGCCAGCATCGAACGTGGCAACATGAACACTGAAGCTTTCTTT	CASIERGNMNTEAFF
TRBJ2-7	15	NA	TRBV18	NA	TGTGCCAGCTCACCCTCCGGGGGACTCCTGAACGAGCAGTACTTC	CASSPSGGLLNEQYF
TRBJ1-3	15	NA	TRBV28	NA	TGTGCCAGCAGTTCCCCTGGCAGGGGTGGAAACACCATATATTTT	CASSSPGRGGNTIYF
TRBJ1-5	15	TRBD1	TRBV6-1	few	TGTGCCAGCAGGCCTGACAGGGGATTTTATCAGCCCCAGCATTTT	CASRPDRGFYQPQHF
TRBJ1-1	14	TRBD1	TRBV10-3	NA	TGTGCCATCAGTGAGTCGACAGGGGGGACTGAAGCTTTCTTT	CAISESTGGTEAFF
TRBJ1-4	16	TRBD1	TRBV4-1	NA	TGCGCCAGCAGCCGGGGACAGGGGGTCTCTAATGAAAAACTGTTTTTT	CASSRGQGVSNEKLFF
TRBJ2-7	14	NA	TRBV7-3	NA	TGTGCCAGCAGCTTAGGGACCGGGCCCTACGAGCAGTACTTC	CASSLGTGPYEQYF
TRBJ2-2	15	NA	TRBV19	once	TGTGCCACCTCCAGGAGGGCTGCGAACACCGGGGAGCTGTTTTTT	CATSRRAANTGELFF
TRBJ2-7	12	NA	TRBV19	NA	TGTGCCAGTAGTCCGGTAGGAGGCGAGCAGTACTTC	CASSPVGGEQYF
TRBJ1-5	13	NA	TRBV6-1	NA	TGTGCCAGCTGTAAGGGCTTAGGTCAGCCCCAGCATTTT	CASCKGLGQPQHF
TRBJ2-1	12	TRBD2	TRBV11-3	NA	TGTGCCAGCAGCTTAGCGGGAGGCGAGCAGTTCTTC	CASSLAGGEQFF
TRBJ2-3	16	TRBD2	TRBV29-1	NA	TGCAGCGTAGCGTCGGGACTAGCGGGAGTGGCAGATACGCAGTATTTT	CSVASGLAGVADTQYF
TRBJ2-1	18	TRBD2	TRBV29-1	once	TGCAGCGTTGTGAGGACCTTCCGAAAGCGGGAGGGATACAATGAGCAGTTCTTC	CSVVRTFRKREGYNEQFF
TRBJ2-3	12	NA	TRBV5-1	once	TGCGCCAGCAGCCTTCTCTTGGATACGCAGTATTTT	CASSLLLDTQYF
TRBJ1-3	16	NA	TRBV13	NA	TGTGCCAGCAGCTTAGGCCCGGGCCAACTAGGAAACATCATATATTTT	CASSLGPGQLGNIIYF
TRBJ1-5	14	NA	TRBV28	NA	TGTGCCAGCAGTTTATCGGCAGGGCATCAGCCCCAGCATTTT	CASSLSAGHQPQHF
TRBJ1-2	13	NA	TRBV19	NA	TGTGCCAGTAGCCACAGCACTAACTATGGCTACACCTTC	CASSHSTNYGYTF
TRBJ2-7	16	NA	TRBV5-4	NA	TGTGCCAGCAGCTTCAGCCGGGACCCGGGGGCCTACGAGCAGTACTTC	CASSFSRDPGAYEQYF
TRBJ1-1	12	NA	TRBV9	NA	TGTGCCAGCAGCGTAGCGGGGGGTGAAGCTTTCTTT	CASSVAGGEAFF
TRBJ2-5	13	NA	TRBV6-1	NA	TGTGCCATCACGGGGACGGTCCAAGAGACCCAGTACTTC	CAITGTVQETQYF
TRBJ2-5	15	TRBD2	TRBV6-1	NA	TGTGCCAGTAAGACTAGCGGGAGGTACCAAGAGACCCAGTACTTC	CASKTSGRYQETQYF
TRBJ2-7	13	NA	TRBV7-3	once	TGTGCCAGCAGCTTAGGGGGAGGCTACGAGCAGTACTTC	CASSLGGGYEQYF
TRBJ2-2	12	NA	TRBV30	NA	TGTGCCTGGAGCAAGGGCACCGGGGAGCTGTTTTTT	CAWSKGTGELFF
TRBJ2-5	15	TRBD2	TRBV11-2	NA	TGTGCCAGCAGCCTTGGGACTAGCGGCCAAGAGACCCAGTACTTC	CASSLGTSGQETQYF
TRBJ2-4	12	NA	TRBV2	NA	TGTGCCAGCCTGCAGACTGGGAACATTCAGTACTTC	CASLQTGNIQYF
TRBJ2-3	15	TRBD2	TRBV6-5	NA	TGTGCCAGCAGTTTTCGGACTAGCGGCACAGATACGCAGTATTTT	CASSFRTSGTDTQYF
TRBJ1-1	12	TRBD1	TRBV7-9	NA	TGTGCCAGCAGCCACCCAGGGGGCGAAGCTTTCTTT	CASSHPGGEAFF
TRBJ2-7	14	NA	TRBV21-1	NA	TGTGCCAGCAGCACCGGGACTAGAACCTACGAGCAGTACTTC	CASSTGTRTYEQYF
TRBJ2-1	15	TRBD2	TRBV5-8	NA	TGTGCCAGCAGCCGACTAGCGGGAGAAACGAATGAGCAGTTCTTC	CASSRLAGETNEQFF
TRBJ2-7	11	NA	TRBV20-1	NA	TGCAGTGCTAGAATAGCGTACGAGCAGTACTTC	CSARIAYEQYF
TRBJ1-1	11	NA	TRBV20-1	NA	TGCAGTGCTACTATGAACACTGAAGCTTTCTTT	CSATMNTEAFF
TRBJ2-6	15	NA	TRBV7-2	NA	TGTGCCAGCAGTGACACGGCGTCTGGGGCCAACGTCCTGACTTTC	CASSDTASGANVLTF
TRBJ2-3	15	TRBD2	TRBV18	NA	TGTGCCAGCTCACTCCTCGCGGGAGGGCAGGATACGCAGTATTTT	CASSLLAGGQDTQYF
TRBJ2-1	16	NA	TRBV4-2	NA	TGTGCCAGCAGCCAAGGAAGAGCGGAAGCTTACAATGAGCAGTTCTTC	CASSQGRAEAYNEQFF
TRBJ2-7	14	NA	TRBV5-8	NA	TGTGCCAGCAGCCAGGCGGCAGTCTCCTACGAGCAGTACTTC	CASSQAAVSYEQYF
TRBJ1-1	15	NA	TRBV6-5	NA	TGTGCCAGCAGCCGCGGTGGCGCAGTAATCGCTGAAGCTTTCTTT	CASSRGGAVIAEAFF
TRBJ2-7	17	NA	TRBV10-3	once	TGTGCCATCAGTGAGGGTGCCTATCGCGGTACCGCATACGAGCAGTACTTC	CAISEGAYRGTAYEQYF